This TCR beta chain was sequenced for a study of blood T cells in healthy people across ages. Study-level findings and limits: Not knowing donor CMV status may have confounded expanded clonotype changes. The long-lived group displayed more naive CD4+ cells, plus higher diversity, than the aged donors did.

Per sample, no less than 5 micrograms of total RNA were extracted. This clonotype is a singleton in its sample. Its antigen is unknown. The junction departs from germline at one end; a sequencing error may be responsible. Alongside a J-beta primer mix, a sample-barcoded 5' primer served in a second PCR lasting about 7 to 12 cycles. Each cDNA molecule, via a template-switch adaptor with 12 random nucleotides, was tagged. TCRdb recomputed calls from the 5' RACE reads with MiXCR, one row per CDR3 protein. Of about 1,400,000 distinct CDR3 sequences in the sample, approximately 60% were seen once. The CDR3 totals 14 residues. The germline gives CDR1 SQVTM, CDR2 ANQGSEA.

Material for sequencing was blood. The receptor comes from a man aged 18 to 35 in good health. The chain has TRBV29-1 and TRBJ2-7; TRBD1 or TRBD2 may be the D gene (5 bases each). The CDR3 reads CSVEDTDKSYEQYF. CDR3 nucleotides: TGTAGCGTTGAAGATACGGACAAGTCCTACGAGCAGTACTTC.